Here is one T cell receptor beta chain with its context. Its antigen remains unknown. These data come from a study of cytomegalovirus exposure and HLA in healthy donors. Germline lookup yields CDR1 LNHDA and CDR2 SQIVND (reference sequence). V lost 8 bases and J 7 bases, leaving 14 bases between the germline ends. There are 12 residues in the CDR3. PCR used 60 Vbeta primers and 13 Jbeta primers. Generated by immunoSEQ multiplex PCR, the TCRdb table keeps only in-frame clones and is missing some. The sample contains 100,000 to 130,000 clones, about 84% of which appear only once. The study, taken as a whole, reports: Later work showed greater clonal expansion in HLA-associated TCR beta chains than in equally common others. The only immune exposure information that was available was CMV serostatus. A later analysis found common viral pathogens apparently linked to several of the most significant clusters.

This TCR derives from a man aged 25 to 40 in good health and CMV-seronegative. The source material was PBMCs. J is TRBJ1-1 and V is TRBV19; D uncertain. The CDR3 DNA reads TGTGCCAGTCCCGGTTCCGCCGGTGAAGCTTTCTTT. Its protein is CASPGSAGEAFF. Drawing the rest from reference TRBV19 and TRBJ1-1, the complete variable domain is DGGITQSPKYLFRKEGQNVTLSCEQNLNHDAMYWYRQDPGQGLRLIYYSQIVNDFQKGDIAEGYSVSREKKESFPLTVTSAQKNPTAFYLCASPGSAGEAFFGQGTRLTVV.